This T cell receptor (beta chain) was profiled in a study of cytomegalovirus exposure and HLA in healthy donors. Note on this clone: As yet, its antigen is unknown.

Germline assignment: CDR1 MNHEY and CDR2 SMNVEV (reference sequence). V was cut by 6 bases and J by 2 bases, with 13 bases left in between. This CDR3 contains 14 residues. The PCR ran on 60 Vbeta and 13 Jbeta primers. The repertoire was sequenced with immunoSEQ multiplex PCR; TCRdb's copy has only in-frame clones and lacks some. The table has over 150,000 clones, over 70% seen once. Broader study findings: In vitro assays verified that three CMV-associated chains recognized CMV antigens specifically.

The donors, nominally healthy at sampling, likely had unrecorded immune exposures. Sequencing input: PBMCs. The rearrangement links TRBV27 to TRBJ1-2; a possible D gene is TRBD1 (6 bases). This receptor was taken from a man aged 25 to 40 in good health and CMV-seronegative. The CDR3 protein is CASRSGDLNYGYTF. The DNA for the CDR3 is TGTGCCAGCAGGTCAGGGGATTTAAACTATGGCTACACCTTC.